These T cell receptor beta chains were read from a single sample in a study of T cell responses to AZD1222 COVID-19 vaccine. Sequencing was performed with immunoSEQ multiplex PCR; in TCRdb, only in-frame clones are kept and a portion is missing. The sample has about 110,000 clones; more than 70% are singletons. The material sequenced was peripheral blood, taken 28 days after the second AZD1222 dose. These receptor sequences come from an adult who received the AZD1222 COVID-19 vaccine. Both conserved end residues are part of each CDR3. Each record gives: CDR3 length, D gene, J gene, clone size, V gene, CDR3 protein, CDR3 DNA. D genes are given only for firm matches. Size tells how often a clone was seen (once, few, many) or the class of an expanded clone, and some rows leave it out.

14	.	TRBJ1-4	.	TRBV7-8	CASRDRTGEGKLFF	TGTGCCAGCAGAGATAGGACCGGCGAAGGAAAACTGTTTTTT
15	TRBD1	TRBJ1-4	.	TRBV9	CASSYRGSANEKLFF	TGTGCCAGCAGTTACAGGGGCTCGGCTAATGAAAAACTGTTTTTT
15	TRBD2	TRBJ2-1	.	TRBV19	CASSMTSGAYNEQFF	TGTGCCAGTAGTATGACTAGCGGGGCCTACAATGAGCAGTTCTTC
15	TRBD1	TRBJ1-3	.	TRBV18	CASSDGTGPGNTIYF	TGTGCCAGCTCAGATGGGACAGGGCCCGGAAACACCATATATTTT
16	.	TRBJ1-3	.	TRBV9	CASSVEYRESGNTIYF	TGTGCCAGCAGCGTAGAATACAGGGAATCTGGAAACACCATATATTTT
13	.	TRBJ1-5	once	TRBV25-1	CASSEWGNQPQHF	TGTGCCAGCAGTGAATGGGGTAATCAGCCCCAGCATTTT
11	.	TRBJ2-7	.	TRBV12-5	CASGFSSEQYF	TGTGCTAGTGGTTTTTCGAGCGAGCAGTACTTC
16	TRBD2	TRBJ2-1	once	TRBV5-4	CASSRAGTRGLDEQFF	TGTGCCAGCAGCCGAGCCGGGACTAGGGGGTTGGATGAGCAGTTCTTC
16	TRBD1	TRBJ2-3	.	TRBV9	CASSLRDRGSTDTQYF	TGTGCCAGCAGCCTCCGGGACAGGGGTAGCACAGATACGCAGTATTTT
15	.	TRBJ2-7	.	TRBV28	CASSNLDSISYEQYF	TGTGCCAGCAGTAACCTGGACAGTATCTCCTACGAGCAGTACTTC
13	.	TRBJ2-5	.	TRBV9	CASSVQGQETQYF	TGTGCCAGCAGCGTACAGGGGCAAGAGACCCAGTACTTC
15	.	TRBJ1-1	.	TRBV9	CASSVATSNPTEAFF	TGTGCCAGCAGCGTAGCTACATCAAACCCCACTGAAGCTTTCTTT
11	.	TRBJ2-7	.	TRBV21-1	CASSKVTGGNF	TGTGCCAGCAGCAAAGTTACAGGGGGGAACTTC
15	.	TRBJ1-5	.	TRBV9	CASSPGGEFNQPQHF	TGTGCCAGCAGCCCGGGGGGAGAGTTCAATCAGCCCCAGCATTTT
14	.	TRBJ2-2	.	TRBV7-3	CASSLIGVPGELFF	TGTGCCAGCAGCTTAATCGGGGTGCCCGGGGAGCTGTTTTTT
16	TRBD1	TRBJ2-5	.	TRBV19	CASSSDRGDPQETQYF	TGTGCCAGTAGTTCGGACAGGGGCGATCCACAAGAGACCCAGTACTTC
17	.	TRBJ2-5	.	TRBV15	CATSRENIGGFQETQYF	TGTGCCACCAGCAGAGAGAACATAGGGGGTTTCCAAGAGACCCAGTACTTC
13	.	TRBJ1-1	.	TRBV27	CASSLLQNTEAFF	TGTGCCAGCAGTTTGTTGCAGAACACTGAAGCTTTCTTT
16	TRBD2	TRBJ2-2	.	TRBV7-9	CASSLVRGRATGELFF	TGTGCCAGCAGCTTAGTCCGCGGGAGGGCCACCGGGGAGCTGTTTTTT
14	TRBD1	TRBJ1-1	.	TRBV5-1	CASSLVAGGTEAFF	TGCGCCAGCAGCTTGGTGGCAGGGGGGACTGAAGCTTTCTTT
13	.	TRBJ1-6	.	TRBV3-1/TRBV3-2	CASSQGLASPLHF	TGTGCCAGCAGCCAAGGGTTGGCTTCACCCCTCCACTTT
15	TRBD1	TRBJ1-3	.	TRBV7-9	CASRPRGLSGNTIYF	TGTGCCAGCAGGCCAAGGGGGCTCTCTGGAAACACCATATATTTT
11	.	TRBJ2-2	.	TRBV11-2	CASSLETGLFF	TGTGCCAGCAGCTTAGAGACAGGGCTGTTTTTT
14	.	TRBJ2-6	.	TRBV28	CASSFRVGANVLTF	TGTGCCAGCAGTTTCAGGGTCGGGGCCAACGTCCTGACTTTC
13	.	TRBJ1-5	.	TRBV7-2	CASSFTSNQPQHF	TGTGCCAGCAGCTTCACTAGCAATCAGCCCCAGCATTTT
15	.	TRBJ2-7	.	TRBV3-1/TRBV3-2	CASTPTGGAPYEQYF	TGTGCCAGCACCCCAACAGGGGGGGCCCCCTACGAGCAGTACTTC
15	.	TRBJ1-2	.	TRBV19	CASSTPISQNYGYTF	TGTGCCAGTAGTACCCCTATCTCTCAAAACTATGGCTACACCTTC
14	TRBD1	TRBJ2-7	.	TRBV30	CAWSLAGGSYEQYF	TGTGCCTGGAGTTTGGCAGGGGGCTCGTACGAGCAGTACTTC